A selection of T cell receptor beta chains follows, all from one sample in a study of control samples from healthy donors and cancer patients. Profiled with immunoSEQ multiplex PCR; TCRdb holds only in-frame clones, not every one. The sample has about 54,000 clones, roughly 96% seen once. The sequencing sample was made of blood. The receptors derive from a woman younger than 45 in good health. The CDR3 runs from the conserved cysteine through the conserved F or W. Not all rows give a size; the values are once, few, many and, for expanded clones, a class.

CDR3 protein: CASSPLRGNEQYF; clone size: NA; V gene: TRBV7-9
CDR3 protein: CASSVGLSSGANVLTF; clone size: NA; V gene: TRBV7-9
CDR3 protein: CASSPGQGGYEQYF; clone size: NA; V gene: TRBV3-1/TRBV3-2
CDR3 protein: CASSLASSLAGGPGTYNEQFF; clone size: NA; V gene: TRBV5-1
CDR3 protein: CASGPGLAGGPYTGELFF; clone size: NA; V gene: TRBV5-1
CDR3 protein: CASTDMLQETQYF; clone size: NA; V gene: TRBV12-3/TRBV12-4
CDR3 protein: CASSLEGSRKTQYF; clone size: NA; V gene: TRBV21-1
CDR3 protein: CASSFGQGRETQYF; clone size: once; V gene: TRBV7-6
CDR3 protein: CASSEAPSGRAVSTQYF; clone size: once; V gene: TRBV6-1
CDR3 protein: CASSFDVRGEQYF; clone size: NA; V gene: TRBV7-8
CDR3 protein: CASSYARDTGELFF; clone size: NA; V gene: TRBV6-5
CDR3 protein: CASSHLQGPNTEAFF; clone size: once; V gene: TRBV4-2
CDR3 protein: CASSPRTGGPSYNEQFF; clone size: NA; V gene: TRBV18
CDR3 protein: CASSLPQGNTIYF; clone size: NA; V gene: TRBV4-1
CDR3 protein: CASSLSRSYSNQPQHF; clone size: NA; V gene: TRBV28
CDR3 protein: CASSQATGYYGYTF; clone size: NA; V gene: TRBV4-1
CDR3 protein: CSARRGQNTEAFF; clone size: NA; V gene: TRBV29-1
CDR3 protein: CASSLAFGTGAGELFF; clone size: NA; V gene: TRBV5-6
CDR3 protein: CASSDLGSFEQFF; clone size: NA; V gene: TRBV2
CDR3 protein: CASSSSGDTEAFF; clone size: NA; V gene: TRBV12-3/TRBV12-4
CDR3 protein: CASTLGPRDGQFF; clone size: NA; V gene: TRBV28
CDR3 protein: CASSLVLDRDHYGYTF; clone size: NA; V gene: TRBV5-6
CDR3 protein: CASSIAGIQPQHF; clone size: NA; V gene: TRBV19
CDR3 protein: CASNPPGWNSPLHF; clone size: NA; V gene: TRBV28
CDR3 protein: CASSQGFNYEQYF; clone size: NA; V gene: TRBV14
CDR3 protein: CASRTGTTDTQYF; clone size: once; V gene: TRBV28
CDR3 protein: CASSPIASGTVGELFF; clone size: NA; V gene: TRBV5-1
CDR3 protein: CASSQLGGSTDTQYF; clone size: NA; V gene: TRBV5-1
CDR3 protein: CASSRPSGRDVNTGELFF; clone size: once; V gene: TRBV5-6
CDR3 protein: CASRGSPPADTQYF; clone size: NA; V gene: TRBV28
CDR3 protein: CASSALPGGDYTGELFF; clone size: NA; V gene: TRBV9
CDR3 protein: CATSDLGGEQFF; clone size: NA; V gene: TRBV24-1
CDR3 protein: CASSQDVGSSYEQYF; clone size: NA; V gene: TRBV4-2
CDR3 protein: CASSLAPHEQYF; clone size: NA; V gene: TRBV6-2/TRBV6-3
CDR3 protein: CSAQKSSGNTIYF; clone size: few; V gene: TRBV29-1
CDR3 protein: CASSYGPEAFF; clone size: NA; V gene: TRBV12-3/TRBV12-4
CDR3 protein: CASSLAGGADTQYF; clone size: once; V gene: TRBV7-3
CDR3 protein: CAWSGGRLNTEAFF; clone size: once; V gene: TRBV30
CDR3 protein: CASTPGPDPNEKLLF; clone size: NA; V gene: TRBV5-4
CDR3 protein: CASSRSQANTDTQYF; clone size: NA; V gene: TRBV2
CDR3 protein: CASSHGAQGAGSSYEQYF; clone size: NA; V gene: TRBV27
CDR3 protein: CASSRQGTFSGNTIYF; clone size: NA; V gene: TRBV19
CDR3 protein: CASSPPGQGSGRETQYF; clone size: NA; V gene: TRBV11-2
CDR3 protein: CAISDITAGAYTF; clone size: NA; V gene: TRBV10-3
CDR3 protein: CASSLDKVVDEQFF; clone size: NA; V gene: TRBV7-9
CDR3 protein: CASGLPSRGGAYNEQFF; clone size: NA; V gene: TRBV12-5
CDR3 protein: CASSKTSGTYYEQYF; clone size: NA; V gene: TRBV7-8
CDR3 protein: CASSSHPLDRGKRDTQYF; clone size: NA; V gene: TRBV2
CDR3 protein: CATSDHGQTNTGELFF; clone size: NA; V gene: TRBV24-1
CDR3 protein: CASRKTPGLQETQYF; clone size: NA; V gene: TRBV6-5
CDR3 protein: CASSQEEERSDTQYF; clone size: NA; V gene: TRBV4-1
CDR3 protein: CASSLQRLNTEAFF; clone size: NA; V gene: TRBV6-5